This T cell receptor beta chain was recorded in a study of shared clonotypes between healthy human individuals. The germline V and J ends were trimmed by 4 bases and 0 bases, with 15 bases remaining between them. Germline V lookup: CDR1 LGHNA, CDR2 YSLEER. The CDR3 is 16 amino acids. Only in-frame clones appear in the TCRdb table, and some are missing; sequencing was by immunoSEQ multiplex PCR. The repertoire holds roughly 2.4 million clones, nearly 97% seen once, with roughly 0.13% in the top ten. This sequence was found in a man aged 18 to 29 in good health. The sample taken for sequencing was naive CD4+ T cells sorted from blood. Subset noted: CD45RA+ positively selected. The gene calls are TRBV4-3 and TRBJ1-2; D unresolved. The CDR3 coding sequence is TGCGCCAGCAGCCCGGCAGGTTTGCCAACTAACTATGGCTACACCTTC. Encoded protein: CASSPAGLPTNYGYTF.